Following are 28 T cell receptor beta chains from one sample sequenced in a study of radiation and T cells in renal cell carcinoma. Some clones are missing from TCRdb's copy, which holds only in-frame ones; the method was immunoSEQ multiplex PCR. Of about 150,000 clones in the sample, about 91% are singletons; the top ten hold 10% to 15%. The time point: blood 2 weeks post-SBRT. Treatment specified: 15 Gy SBRT to primary tumor, nephrectomy 4 weeks later. The sample here was blood, taken from a patient whose treatment included radiotherapy and nephrectomy. The receptors were gathered from a woman in her forties or fifties with renal cell carcinoma.

The J gene is TRBJ1-4, the V gene TRBV5-4, with D possibly being TRBD1 (6 bases). Germline CDR1 reads SGHNT; CDR2 reads YYREEE (reference sequence). Trimming shortened V by 4 bases and J by 6 bases, and 13 bases separated the two germline ends. The CDR3 is 14 residues long. CDR3 amino acids: CASSPRGRDEKLFF. The CDR3 DNA reads TGTGCCAGCAGCCCGAGGGGGAGGGATGAAAAACTGTTTTTT.

This clone was found once. The J gene is TRBJ2-2, the V gene TRBV7-8; TRBD2 matches 14 bases. The CDR3 covers 18 residues. Unmatched junction bases numbered 7, after V lost 2 bases and J lost 5 bases. Germline CDR1 is SGHVS and CDR2 is FQNEAQ. DNA of the CDR3: TGTGCCAGCAGCTTACGGACTAGCGGGGGGAGAGTTACCGGGGAGCTGTTTTTT. Amino acids: CASSLRTSGGRVTGELFF.

The chain is built from TRBV10-3 and TRBJ2-1, with D possibly TRBD1 on 6 matching bases. V lost 10 bases, J lost 0 bases, and 16 bases lay in between. CDR3 length: 15 amino acids. The V gene's germline CDR1 is ENHRY and CDR2 SYGVKD. CDR3 in amino acids: CATNQQGSSYNEQFF. DNA for the CDR3: TGTGCCACCAACCAACAGGGAAGCTCCTACAATGAGCAGTTCTTC.

This rearrangement joins TRBV9 to TRBJ2-3; the D gene is possibly TRBD2 (5 bases). V dropped 1 base and J dropped 2 bases, with 8 bases sitting between them. This CDR3 has 14 residues. CDR1 and CDR2 from the germline V gene are SGDLS and YYNGEE. The CDR3 DNA follows: TGTGCCAGCAGCGTACGGGGTCCCACAGATACGCAGTATTTT. It translates to CASSVRGPTDTQYF.

This clone was recorded once. V gene TRBV19 combines with J gene TRBJ2-1; TRBD1 agrees at 8 bases. V shed 3 bases and J 4 bases; nucleotides not matched to a gene: 5. The CDR3 totals 15 residues. The germline V gene has CDR1 LNHDA and CDR2 SQIVND (reference sequence). The CDR3 loop reads CASSIGQGAYNEQFF. DNA for the CDR3: TGTGCCAGTAGTATTGGGCAGGGGGCTTACAATGAGCAGTTCTTC.

CDR3 sequence: CASSYSGVGTNTEAFF. Here the CDR3 DNA reads TGTGCCAGCAGTTACTCCGGTGTGGGGACGAACACTGAAGCTTTCTTT. The chain couples TRBV6-5 to TRBJ1-1, with D possibly matching TRBD1 (5 bases). This CDR3 spans 16 amino acids. The germline gives CDR1 MNHEY, CDR2 SVGAGI. V was trimmed by 0 bases and J by 1 base, leaving 12 bases between them.

This clone was seen once. The chain uses TRBV6-5 and TRBJ1-2, with a weak D call TRBD1 (6 bases). The CDR3 extends over 14 amino acids. V lost 7 bases, J lost 4 bases, and 16 bases lay in between. Germline V gene sequence: CDR1 MNHEY, CDR2 SVGAGI. Written as DNA, the CDR3 is TGTGCCAGCAAGGACAGCTCCGAGTTCTATGGCTACACCTTC. This encodes CASKDSSEFYGYTF.

This sequence joins TRBV19 and TRBJ2-1; tentatively, D is TRBD2 (6 bases). V dropped 4 bases and J dropped 7 bases, with 14 bases sitting between them. This CDR3 comprises 14 residues. CDR1 is LNHDA, CDR2 SQIVND, per germline (reference sequence). In DNA, the CDR3 is TGTGCCAGTAGTAGGTTTAGCGGACCTAATGAGCAGTTCTTC. Its protein product is CASSRFSGPNEQFF.

The CDR3 DNA sequence: TGCGCCAGCAGCTTGGACGAGAACGCGACCCAGTACTTC. As protein: CASSLDENATQYF. V gene TRBV5-1 combines with J gene TRBJ2-5; no clear D. The CDR3 contains 13 residues. Trimming removed 0 bases at V and 7 bases at J, with 10 bases between. The germline V gene encodes CDR1 SGHRS and CDR2 YFSETQ. The full variable domain, rest sourced from reference TRBV5-1 and TRBJ2-5, is KAGVTQTPRYLIKTRGQQVTLSCSPISGHRSVSWYQQTPGQGLQFLFEYFSETQRNKGNFPGRFSGRQFSNSRSEMNVSTLELGDSALYLCASSLDENATQYFGPGTRLLVL.

This clone turned up a few times. The J gene is TRBJ1-5, the V gene TRBV6-5, with TRBD1 matching 7 bases. J lost 2 bases, V lost 5 bases, and 6 bases had no gene match. The CDR3 length is 15 residues. The germline V gene encodes CDR1 MNHEY and CDR2 SVGAGI. The CDR3 here is CASSTDRVGNQPQHF. CDR3 nucleotides: TGTGCCAGCAGTACCGACAGGGTTGGCAATCAGCCCCAGCATTTT.

CDR3 in amino acids: CASSFQHQRQAYSGNTIYF. The CDR3 DNA reads as TGTGCCAGCAGCTTCCAACACCAAAGACAGGCCTACTCTGGAAACACCATATATTTT. The genes are TRBV7-8 and TRBJ1-3, with D maybe TRBD1 (6 bases). Trimming shortened V by 3 bases and J by 0 bases, and 21 bases separated the two germline ends. The CDR3 is 19 amino acids. Looked up from germline, CDR1 is SGHVS and CDR2 is FQNEAQ. The full variable domain, its missing parts supplied by reference TRBV7-8 and TRBJ1-3, is GAGVSQSPRYKVAKRGQDVALRCDPISGHVSLFWYQQALGQGPEFLTYFQNEAQLDKSGLPSDRFFAERPEGSVSTLKIQRTQQEDSAVYLCASSFQHQRQAYSGNTIYFGEGSWLTVV.

This chain connects TRBV5-1 to TRBJ1-1, with D tentatively TRBD1 (6 bases). Germline CDR1 is SGHRS and CDR2 is YFSETQ. This CDR3 spans 15 amino acids. Between the trimmed V and J ends, which lost 6 bases and 0 bases, there was a span of 15 bases. The CDR3 region is CASNPDGDMNTEAFF. The CDR3 DNA sequence: TGCGCCAGCAATCCCGACGGGGACATGAACACTGAAGCTTTCTTT.

This chain connects TRBV7-9 to TRBJ2-1, with D tentatively TRBD2 (6 bases). The CDR3 covers 16 residues. V lost 1 base and J lost 4, with 14 bases in between. Germline CDR1 SEHNR, CDR2 FQNEAQ (reference sequence). The CDR3 nucleotides are TGTGCCAGCAGCTTAGGCACCCGGGGGTGGTACAATGAGCAGTTCTTC. Protein product: CASSLGTRGWYNEQFF.

V usage is TRBV9 and J usage is TRBJ2-1; D is tentatively TRBD1 or TRBD2 (6 bases each). Germline CDR1 SGDLS, CDR2 YYNGEE. This CDR3 is built from 15 residues. V shed 4 bases and J shed 7 bases, with 18 bases lying between them. CDR3 amino acids: CASSPSIGGRNEQFF. The DNA of the CDR3 is TGTGCCAGCAGCCCTTCCATAGGGGGGAGAAATGAGCAGTTCTTC.

The chain recombines TRBV16 with TRBJ2-3; no reliable D call. CDR3 length: 14 residues. Per germline, CDR1 KGHSY and CDR2 FQNENV. Trimming pared 1 base from V and 6 bases from J, leaving 11 bases between. DNA of the CDR3: TGTGCCAGCAGCCAATTGACGCCGCGGGATACGCAGTATTTT. Translating it yields CASSQLTPRDTQYF. Complete variable domain (other parts from reference TRBV16 and TRBJ2-3): GEEVAQTPKHLVRGEGQKAKLYCAPIKGHSYVFWYQQVLKNEFKFLISFQNENVFDETGMPKERFSAKCLPNSPCSLEIQATKLEDSAVYFCASSQLTPRDTQYFGPGTRLTVL.

This chain links TRBV6-1 with TRBJ2-7; 8 bases are shared with TRBD2. The trim removed 1 base at V and 6 bases at J, leaving 8 bases unmatched. CDR1 is MNHNS and CDR2 is SASEGT in the germline V gene. CDR3 length: 15 amino acids. CDR3 protein: CASSEGWGTSTEQYF. The CDR3 coding sequence is TGTGCCAGCAGTGAAGGATGGGGGACTAGTACCGAGCAGTACTTC.

The chain joins TRBV5-1 to TRBJ2-3; D is undetermined. The CDR3 contains 14 residues. V lost 2 bases, J lost 2 bases, and 9 bases lay in between. In germline, CDR1 is SGHRS, CDR2 YFSETQ. The CDR3 protein is CASSLLGPTDTQYF. CDR3 bases: TGCGCCAGCAGCTTATTAGGGCCCACAGATACGCAGTATTTT.

The V gene is TRBV5-1, the J gene TRBJ2-5, with D maybe TRBD2 (6 bases). CDR1 and CDR2 from the germline V gene are SGHRS and YFSETQ. The CDR3 is made up of 15 amino acids. V lost 0 bases and J 3 bases, leaving 12 bases between the germline ends. The DNA of the CDR3 is TGCGCCAGCAGCTTGGAAGTCGGGAGAGAAGAGACCCAGTACTTC. Its translation is CASSLEVGREETQYF.

The chain has TRBV6-1 and TRBJ2-1; 11 bases fit TRBD2. The trim removed 10 bases at V and 4 bases at J, leaving 3 bases unmatched. In germline, CDR1 is MNHNS, CDR2 SASEGT. The CDR3 runs to 13 residues. For the CDR3, the DNA is TGTGCCATCGGGACTAGCGGATACAATGAGCAGTTCTTC. This codes for CAIGTSGYNEQFF.

A note on this clone: Other DNA sequences from this sample encode an identical CDR3 as well. The V call is TRBV6-1, the J call TRBJ2-2; D gene unclear. Germline loops: CDR1 MNHNS, CDR2 SASEGT. There are 13 residues in the CDR3. Between the trimmed V and J ends, which lost 1 base and 6 bases, there was a span of 6 bases. The CDR3, as DNA: TGTGCCAGCAGTGAAGAAGGGTCCGGGGAGCTGTTTTTT. It encodes CASSEEGSGELFF.

V is TRBV10-3 and J is TRBJ2-7, with a possible D match to TRBD2 (5 bases). The CDR3 is made up of 14 amino acids. Germline values: CDR1 ENHRY, CDR2 SYGVKD. The V and J ends lost 4 bases and 3 bases respectively, with 13 bases between them. The chain's CDR3 is CAISGAGGGYEQYF. Written as DNA, the CDR3 is TGTGCCATCAGTGGGGCAGGAGGAGGCTACGAGCAGTACTTC.

This clone has only a few counts. The V call is TRBV29-1, the J call TRBJ1-1, with D possibly matching TRBD1 (5 bases). The CDR3 runs to 13 residues. Germline V CDR1 and CDR2: SQVTM, ANQGSEA. V was cut by 5 bases and J by 5 bases, with 15 bases left in between. The chain's CDR3 is CSVSKTGGTEAFF. The CDR3 DNA follows: TGCAGCGTTAGCAAAACGGGGGGAACTGAAGCTTTCTTT.

The rearrangement joins TRBV7-2 to TRBJ1-6; TRBD1 might be the D (5 bases). CDR1 is SGHTA, CDR2 FQGNSA, per germline. Trimming shortened V by 1 base and J by 11 bases, and 18 bases separated the two germline ends. CDR3 length equals 16 residues. Here the CDR3 reads CASSLDSQAKGTPLHF. The CDR3 DNA reads as TGTGCCAGCAGCTTAGACTCTCAGGCAAAGGGGACACCCCTCCACTTT.

The rearrangement links TRBV5-4 to TRBJ2-7; D may match TRBD1 or TRBD2 (6 bases each). The CDR3 runs 14 residues. Germline V gene data show CDR1 as SGHNT and CDR2 as YYREEE (reference sequence). Trimming pared 4 bases from V and 4 bases from J, leaving 15 bases between. CDR3: CASSEQGGVYEQYF. In DNA, the CDR3 is TGTGCCAGCAGCGAACAGGGAGGAGTTTACGAGCAGTACTTC.

The V and J genes are TRBV9 and TRBJ1-2; maybe TRBD1 (6 bases). This CDR3 is 17 amino acids long. Germline CDR1 and CDR2: SGDLS and YYNGEE. Trimming stripped 6 bases from V and 5 bases from J, with 26 bases between. CDR3 DNA: TGTGCCAGCACAAGATCGGGCAGTACTAGGGGGATTTATGGCTACACCTTC. Protein product: CASTRSGSTRGIYGYTF.

The chain is built from TRBV28 and TRBJ2-7, with 7 bases fitting TRBD2. Germline lookup yields CDR1 MDHEN and CDR2 SYDVKM. The CDR3 consists of 15 residues. V lost 6 bases and J lost 1; bases outside the gene matches: 9. The CDR3 sequence: CASSPRLAGSYEQYF. In DNA form, the CDR3 reads TGTGCCAGCAGCCCCCGACTAGCCGGATCCTACGAGCAGTACTTC.

The chain combines TRBV11-3 with TRBJ2-1; D is unclear. V was shortened by 5 bases and J by 4 bases, with 12 bases between the two germline ends. This CDR3 spans 14 amino acids. Germline CDR1 reads SGHNT; CDR2 reads YENEEA. CDR3 amino acids: CASSPSSEYNEQFF. CDR3 bases: TGTGCCAGCAGCCCCAGCAGTGAATACAATGAGCAGTTCTTC. The whole variable domain, remainder taken from reference TRBV11-3 and TRBJ2-1, is EAGVVQSPRYKIIEKKQPVAFWCNPISGHNTLYWYLQNLGQGPELLIRYENEEAVDDSQLPKDRFSAERLKGVDSTLKIQPAELGDSAVYLCASSPSSEYNEQFFGPGTRLTVL.

V and J are TRBV7-6 and TRBJ1-3; D remains ambiguous. V lost 1 base, J lost 0 bases, and 7 bases lay in between. Germline V gene data show CDR1 as SGHVS and CDR2 as FNYEAQ. The CDR3 extends over 15 amino acids. The CDR3: CASSLGRNSGNTIYF. In DNA, the CDR3 is TGTGCCAGCAGCTTAGGACGTAACTCTGGAAACACCATATATTTT.